This note documents a single TCR beta chain sequence. Antigen unknown. The gene names given are mouse names. The read falls 1 residue short of the CDR3 end, and the missing part is taken from the germline J gene. These data originate in a study of tissue T cells after allogeneic stem cell transplantation. V lost 0 bases and J 2 bases, leaving 9 bases between the germline ends. The germline gives CDR1 SGHSA, CDR2 FRNQAP. This CDR3 is 15 amino acids long. Study results and limitations: In patients and mice, blood and spleen missed much of tissue repertoire. The patient cohort was small and clinically heterogeneous, with limited sampling depth. Anatomically similar tissues had similar TCR repertoires within each patient.

Generated by immunoSEQ multiplex PCR, the TCRdb table keeps only in-frame clones and is missing some. Here the sample spans roughly 45,000 clones, about 73% being singletons. The TCR sequence derives from a pool of C57BL/6 mice in good health. The chain is built from TRBV16 and TRBJ2-4, with D perhaps matching TRBD1 (6 bases). The sequencing sample was made of sorted cells pooled from one or two spleens. The covered CDR3 bases are TGTGCAAGCAGCTTAGAAGGGACAAATCAAAACACCTTGTAC. It codes for CASSLEGTNQNTLY. The entire CDR3 protein reads CASSLEGTNQNTLYF.